The present TCR beta chain was sequenced within a study of human T cells and chemical hapten exposure. Of note for this clonotype: The antigen is unknown.

Time point denoted: patch test 1, 2 weeks after DPC sensitization. Stated treatment: therapeutic diphenylcyclopropenone sensitization with weekly scalp DPC. Total RNA was isolated from unfractionated whole blood. Germline-derived CDR1 and CDR2 are DFQATT and SNEGSKA (reference sequence). Germline trimming cut 7 bases from V and 5 bases from J; bases unmatched to any gene: 19. The CDR3 is made up of 17 amino acids. TCRdb re-called the RACE reads through MiXCR, storing one row per CDR3 protein. The sample records 180,000 or so distinct CDR3 sequences, about 20% being singletons. Whole-study results and caveats: While controls formed fewer of them, expanded TCRs formed significantly more large CDR3 similarity clusters. As the donors had alopecia, their immune response may differ from healthy people's. There was no change with DPC sensitization in TCRs above 1 in 1000 frequency.

The rearrangement joins TRBV20-1 to TRBJ2-3, with TRBD2 identical over 9 bases. The sequences come from whole blood, collected in connection with sensitization to the hapten diphenylcyclopropenone (DPC). This clonotype was obtained from a woman aged 50 to 65 with alopecia areata. Some clones in this sample may be carry-over from other donors' samples. CDR3 DNA: TGCAGTGGCAGAGTGGCTAGCGGGGAGCTAGCAAGAGATACGCAGTATTTT. Its protein is CSGRVASGELARDTQYF.